These 5 T cell receptor beta chains were all obtained from the same sample, sequenced in a study of T cells in Graves' hyperthyroidism and ophthalmopathy. There were TCR beta CDR3 regions amplified from RNA transcripts. RT-PCR in the first round (using the HTBI primer set) targeted the TCR CDR3. TCRdb called the multiplex PCR reads again in MiXCR, with one record for every CDR3 protein. The sample comprises fewer than 350,000 distinct CDR3 sequences, roughly an eighth of which are singletons, and roughly 7.7% rests with the top ten. Specimen: blood. The receptor set was obtained from a woman aged 40 to 55 with Graves' hyperthyroidism.

There are many counts of this clonotype. The chain has TRBV28 and TRBJ1-4; D possibly corresponds to TRBD1 (5 bases). In germline, CDR1 is MDHEN, CDR2 SYDVKM. Trimming cost V 4 bases and J 5 bases, with 17 bases left between them. The CDR3 is made up of 16 amino acids. The CDR3: CASSSEGKTGNEKLFF. CDR3 DNA sequence: TGTGCCAGCAGTTCAGAGGGGAAGACTGGGAATGAAAAACTGTTTTTT.

As concerns this clonotype: This may come from a read error, since a much larger clone is one base off. J is TRBJ2-1 and V is TRBV24-1; 9 nucleotides line up with TRBD2. Trimming took 8 bases from V and 8 from J; bases not matched to a gene: 6. Germline V gives CDR1 KGHDR, CDR2 SFDVKD. The CDR3 contains 13 residues. CDR3 in DNA: TGTGCCACCACCCCTAGCGGGACCCATGAGCAGTTCTTC. This codes for CATTPSGTHEQFF.

The table lists this clonotype with many counts. This chain connects TRBV12-3 or TRBV12-4 to TRBJ2-7; 7 positions match TRBD1. The junction had 6 bases not matched to a gene; V was cut back by 6 bases and J by 1 base. This CDR3 is built from 14 residues. CDR3 region: CASRKGGISYEQYF. DNA for the CDR3: TGTGCCAGCAGGAAAGGGGGCATATCCTACGAGCAGTACTTC.

This clonotype turned up a few times. This chain links TRBV6-1 with TRBJ2-5; no reliable D call. The CDR3 covers 13 residues. Deletions cut 2 bases from V and 5 bases from J, with 9 bases between. CDR1 is MNHNS and CDR2 is SASEGT in the germline V gene. CDR3: CASSEYLGETQYF. In DNA form, the CDR3 reads TGTGCCAGCAGTGAATATTTGGGGGAGACCCAGTACTTC.

This clonotype was detected ten times or more. The chain is built from TRBV6-1 and TRBJ2-3, with 7 positions matching TRBD2. Germline CDR1 MNHNS, CDR2 SASEGT. This CDR3 has 16 residues. Trimming cost V 3 bases and J 4 bases; bases outside gene matches: 10. The CDR3 DNA is TGTGCCAGCAGTGACCGAGCGGGAAAAGAAGCAGATACGCAGTATTTT. Protein product: CASSDRAGKEADTQYF.